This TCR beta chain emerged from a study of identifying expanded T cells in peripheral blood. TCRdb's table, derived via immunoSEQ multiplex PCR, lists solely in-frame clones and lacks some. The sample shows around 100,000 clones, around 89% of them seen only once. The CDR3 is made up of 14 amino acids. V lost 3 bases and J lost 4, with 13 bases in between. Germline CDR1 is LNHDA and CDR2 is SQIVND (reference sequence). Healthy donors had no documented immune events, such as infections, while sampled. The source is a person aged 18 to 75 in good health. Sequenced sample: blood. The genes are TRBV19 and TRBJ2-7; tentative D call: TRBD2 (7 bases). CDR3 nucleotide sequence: TGTGCCAGTAGTATTGCGGGGGCCCAATACGAGCAGTACTTC. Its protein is CASSIAGAQYEQYF.